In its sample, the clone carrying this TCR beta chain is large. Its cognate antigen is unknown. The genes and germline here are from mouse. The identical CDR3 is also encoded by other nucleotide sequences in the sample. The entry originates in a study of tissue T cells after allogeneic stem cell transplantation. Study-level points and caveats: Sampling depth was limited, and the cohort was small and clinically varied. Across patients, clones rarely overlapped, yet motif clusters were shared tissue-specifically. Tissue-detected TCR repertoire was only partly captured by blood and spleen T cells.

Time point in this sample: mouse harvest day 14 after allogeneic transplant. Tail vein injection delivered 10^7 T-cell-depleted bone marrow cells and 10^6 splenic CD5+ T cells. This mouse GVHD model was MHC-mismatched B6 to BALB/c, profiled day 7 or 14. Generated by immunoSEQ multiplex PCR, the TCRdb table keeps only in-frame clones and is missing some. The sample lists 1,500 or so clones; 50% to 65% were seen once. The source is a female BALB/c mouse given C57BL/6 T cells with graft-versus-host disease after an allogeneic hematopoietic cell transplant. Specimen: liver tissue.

CDR3: CASSIGGYEQYF. CDR3 bases read: TGTGCCAGCAGTATTGGTGGCTATGAACAGTAC. This sequence joins TRBV19 and TRBJ2-7; D uncertain. Sequencing ends 1 residue short of the CDR3 end; the germline J gene provides the rest. Trimming removed 2 bases from V and 3 bases from J, with 6 bases in between. This CDR3 has 12 amino acids. The germline CDR1 and CDR2 sequences are FNHDT and SITEND (reference sequence).